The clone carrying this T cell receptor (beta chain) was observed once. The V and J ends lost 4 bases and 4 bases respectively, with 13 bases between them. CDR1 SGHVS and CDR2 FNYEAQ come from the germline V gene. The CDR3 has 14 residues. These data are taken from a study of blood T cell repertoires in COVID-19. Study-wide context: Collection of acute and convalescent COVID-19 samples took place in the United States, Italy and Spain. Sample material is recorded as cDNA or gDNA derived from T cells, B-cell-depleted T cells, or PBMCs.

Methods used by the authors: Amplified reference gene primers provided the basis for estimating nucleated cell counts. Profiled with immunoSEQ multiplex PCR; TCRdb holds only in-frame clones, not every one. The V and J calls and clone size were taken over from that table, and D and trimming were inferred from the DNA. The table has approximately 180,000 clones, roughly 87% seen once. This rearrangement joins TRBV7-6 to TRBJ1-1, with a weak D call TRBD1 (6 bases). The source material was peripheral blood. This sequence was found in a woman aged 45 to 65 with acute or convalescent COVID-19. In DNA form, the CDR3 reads TGTGCCAGCAGCTCAATACAGGGATTCACTGAAGCTTTCTTT. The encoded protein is CASSSIQGFTEAFF.